Listed below are T cell receptor beta chains from one sample, sequenced in a study of T cell clones after liver transplantation. Sequencing was performed with immunoSEQ multiplex PCR; in TCRdb, only in-frame clones are kept and a portion is missing. The repertoire holds tens of thousands of clones, with about nine tenths as singletons. This specimen consisted of CD4+ T cells from blood, obtained before liver transplant. The receptor source for this set is a human donor who received a liver transplant. Both conserved end residues are trimmed from each CDR3.

TRBJ2-1 | TRBV19 | ASTVAAGDAYNEQF
TRBJ1-6 | TRBV27 | ASSGGDRDYSPLH
TRBJ1-2 | TRBV28 | ASTYRVTMSYT
TRBJ2-4 | TRBV10-2 | ASSESAGTSGRRAKNIQY
TRBJ2-6 | TRBV4-1 | ASSQAWVSGANVLT
TRBJ2-3 | TRBV2 | ASRTSGSLGDTQY
TRBJ2-2 | TRBV5-1 | ASSLAASGGRTGELF
TRBJ2-7 | TRBV7-6 | ASSLRREGAYEQY
TRBJ2-3 | TRBV18 | ASSPGTSGTPSTDTQY
TRBJ2-7 | TRBV29-1 | SVSLTGDDEQY
TRBJ2-7 | TRBV12-5 | ASGSLRGAYEQY
TRBJ1-2 | TRBV5-1 | ASSPGQGSYGYT
TRBJ2-7 | TRBV28 | ASRGTGEVYEQY
TRBJ2-7 | TRBV7-6 | ASTMGAGTSGTEQY
TRBJ2-2 | TRBV2 | ASLNPGLQSDGELF
TRBJ2-1 | TRBV5-1 | ASSLGGVNEQF
TRBJ2-7 | TRBV18 | ASSSRVYEQY